What follows are 23 T cell receptor beta chains derived from one specimen sequenced in a study of PD-1 blockade in classical Hodgkin lymphoma. Each and every patient relapsed after autologous stem cell transplantation, and patients got differing brentuximab vedotin exposure. Profiled with immunoSEQ multiplex PCR; TCRdb holds only in-frame clones, not every one. The data hold some 62,000 clones, with approximately 88% observed a single time. Sequencing used peripheral blood mononuclear cells (PBMCs), obtained at baseline. Receptors originate from a human donor with classical Hodgkin lymphoma.

V is TRBV5-5 and J is TRBJ1-2; D gene uncertain. The CDR3 runs to 13 residues. V was pared by 0 bases and J by 4 bases, with 7 bases between. Germline V gene sequence: CDR1 SGHKS, CDR2 YYEKEE (reference sequence). CDR3 region: CASSLDSLYGYTF. CDR3 DNA: TGTGCCAGCAGCTTGGACAGTCTCTATGGCTACACCTTC.

The chain couples TRBV18 to TRBJ1-1; D gene ambiguous. V lost 0 bases and J 0 bases, leaving 11 bases between the germline ends. The CDR3 consists of 16 residues. CDR1 KGHSH and CDR2 LQKENI come from the germline V gene. The CDR3 nucleotides read TGTGCCAGCTCACCACCTAGGAACGGGCTGAACACTGAAGCTTTCTTT. Amino acid sequence: CASSPPRNGLNTEAFF.

The V call is TRBV6-4, the J call TRBJ1-4; D is unclear. Trimming took 2 bases from V and 4 from J, leaving 2 bases between them. Germline CDR1 is MRHNA and CDR2 is SNTAGT. The CDR3 is made up of 12 amino acids. The CDR3 sequence is CASSDSNEKLFF. CDR3 DNA: TGTGCCAGCAGTGACAGTAATGAAAAACTGTTTTTT.

This sequence joins TRBV11-2 and TRBJ2-7; 8 bases are shared with TRBD1. Germline trimming cut 5 bases from V and 2 bases from J; bases unmatched to any gene: 8. This CDR3 spans 15 amino acids. Germline loops: CDR1 SGHAT, CDR2 FQNNGV. CDR3 in DNA: TGTGCCAGCAGCAGATACAGGGGGGATGCCTACGAGCAGTACTTC. Its protein product is CASSRYRGDAYEQYF. Full variable domain (remainder filled in from reference TRBV11-2 and TRBJ2-7): EAGVAQSPRYKIIEKRQSVAFWCNPISGHATLYWYQQILGQGPKLLIQFQNNGVVDDSQLPKDRFSAERLKGVDSTLKIQPAKLEDSAVYLCASSRYRGDAYEQYFGPGTRLTVT.

V gene TRBV4-3 combines with J gene TRBJ2-5; 9 bases fit TRBD2. The trim removed 1 base at V and 0 bases at J, leaving 12 bases unmatched. The CDR3 totals 19 residues. CDR1 and CDR2 from the germline V gene are LGHNA and YSLEER. The CDR3 protein is CASSQGSLGRGGDQETQYF. CDR3 DNA sequence: TGCGCCAGCAGCCAAGGCTCTCTCGGGCGGGGGGGCGACCAAGAGACCCAGTACTTC.

This rearrangement joins TRBV19 to TRBJ2-1; 13 bases line up with TRBD2. J was trimmed by 3 bases and V by 7 bases; bases with no gene match: 9. Germline V gene data show CDR1 as LNHDA and CDR2 as SQIVND (reference sequence). This CDR3 spans 17 amino acids. The CDR3 region is CASKSGTSGVGYNEQFF. The CDR3 nucleotides are TGTGCCAGTAAATCCGGGACTAGCGGGGTGGGCTACAATGAGCAGTTCTTC.

V gene TRBV5-1 combines with J gene TRBJ2-7; 7 bases agree with TRBD1. Losses at the gene ends were 4 bases for V and 5 bases for J; bases not matched to a gene: 12. Germline V gene data show CDR1 as SGHRS and CDR2 as YFSETQ. This CDR3 has 15 amino acids. This CDR3 is CASSPEGRGFDEQYF. In DNA, the CDR3 is TGCGCCAGCAGCCCCGAGGGCAGGGGGTTCGACGAGCAGTACTTC.

The chain joins TRBV9 to TRBJ2-7, with D possibly TRBD2 on 5 matching bases. Trimming removed 0 bases from V and 3 bases from J, with 13 bases in between. Germline assignment: CDR1 SGDLS and CDR2 YYNGEE. The CDR3 spans 15 residues. For the CDR3, the DNA is TGTGCCAGCAGCGTAGAAGGTGTCGGGGACTACGAGCAGTACTTC. Its protein is CASSVEGVGDYEQYF.

The rearrangement uses TRBV15 and TRBJ1-4, with 7 bases aligning to TRBD1. The CDR3 has 16 residues. CDR1 and CDR2 from the germline V gene are LNHNV and YYDKDF (reference sequence). The V gene end was trimmed by 3 bases and the J gene end by 6 bases; junction bases not matched to a gene: 10. CDR3 DNA: TGTGCCACCAGCAGGACGACAGGGAAAGGCGATGAAAAACTGTTTTTT. Amino acid sequence: CATSRTTGKGDEKLFF.

This chain connects TRBV6-5 to TRBJ2-7, with TRBD2 as a possible D gene (9 bases). The germline CDR1 and CDR2 sequences are MNHEY and SVGAGI. The V end lost 4 bases, the J end lost 3 bases, and 16 bases lay between the germline ends. This CDR3 has 15 residues. In DNA, the CDR3 is TGTGCCAGCAGTTCTAGCGGGACAGGTATCTACGAGCAGTACTTC. Its protein is CASSSSGTGIYEQYF.

V gene TRBV5-4 combines with J gene TRBJ2-5; TRBD1 might be the D (6 bases). The CDR3 contains 15 residues. V was cut by 2 bases and J by 4 bases, with 15 bases left in between. Per germline, CDR1 SGHNT and CDR2 YYREEE (reference sequence). The CDR3 DNA reads TGTGCCAGCAGCTTTCCCGGGACATTCGGAGAGACCCAGTACTTC. Protein: CASSFPGTFGETQYF. Full variable domain (remainder filled in from reference TRBV5-4 and TRBJ2-5): ETGVTQSPTHLIKTRGQQVTLRCSSQSGHNTVSWYQQALGQGPQFIFQYYREEENGRGNFPPRFSGLQFPNYSSELNVNALELDDSALYLCASSFPGTFGETQYFGPGTRLLVL.

CDR3 region: CASSPRGGAGNQPQHF. CDR3 DNA: TGTGCCAGCTCACCTCGAGGGGGCGCGGGAAATCAGCCCCAGCATTTT. The chain joins TRBV18 to TRBJ1-5; 7 nucleotides line up with TRBD1. Looked up from germline, CDR1 is KGHSH and CDR2 is LQKENI. The CDR3 spans 16 residues. Germline trimming cut 3 bases from V and 4 bases from J; bases unmatched to any gene: 9.

The chain links TRBV13 to TRBJ2-5; TRBD2 is a possible D gene (5 bases). V gave up 2 bases and J gave up 3 bases, with 10 bases separating them. Germline V gene data show CDR1 as PRHDT and CDR2 as FYEKMQ (reference sequence). The CDR3 is 14 amino acids. The CDR3 region has the DNA TGTGCCAGCAGCTTAATTGCGGGTGAAGAGACCCAGTACTTC. It translates to CASSLIAGEETQYF.

The chain is built from TRBV5-1 and TRBJ2-7; 9 nucleotides align to TRBD2. Germline V lookup: CDR1 SGHRS, CDR2 YFSETQ. The CDR3 covers 16 residues. Germline trimming cut 0 bases from V and 2 bases from J; bases unmatched to any gene: 6. CDR3 residues: CASSLALAGGAYEQYF. The CDR3 region has the DNA TGCGCCAGCAGCTTGGCCTTGGCGGGGGGGGCCTACGAGCAGTACTTC.

The chain recombines TRBV6-5 with TRBJ2-7; 7 nucleotides line up with TRBD1. This CDR3 is built from 16 residues. V trimming: 1 base; J trimming: 0 bases; junction bases outside the gene matches: 6. Germline CDR1 is MNHEY and CDR2 is SVGAGI. The CDR3 reads CASSYLDRRSSYEQYF. DNA for the CDR3: TGTGCCAGCAGTTACTTGGACAGGCGAAGCTCCTACGAGCAGTACTTC.

The rearrangement joins TRBV9 to TRBJ1-6; D not certain. Germline V gene data show CDR1 as SGDLS and CDR2 as YYNGEE. The CDR3 consists of 12 residues. The V end was cut by 0 bases, the J end by 5 bases, with 0 bases between. The CDR3 sequence is CASSVDNSPLHF. DNA of the CDR3: TGTGCCAGCAGCGTAGATAATTCACCCCTCCACTTT. The variable domain in full, with the rest retrieved from reference TRBV9 and TRBJ1-6, is DSGVTQTPKHLITATGQRVTLRCSPRSGDLSVYWYQQSLDQGLQFLIQYYNGEERAKGNILERFSAQQFPDLHSELNLSSLELGDSALYFCASSVDNSPLHFGNGTRLTVT.

The chain employs TRBV7-9 and TRBJ2-1, with TRBD2 matching 10 bases. V dropped 4 bases and J dropped 5; count of bases not matched to a gene: 2. This CDR3 is 14 amino acids long. The V gene's germline CDR1 is SEHNR and CDR2 FQNEAQ (reference sequence). The CDR3 DNA follows: TGTGCCAGCAGCTCTAGCGGGGGTAACAATGAGCAGTTCTTC. Translating it yields CASSSSGGNNEQFF.

J is TRBJ2-7 and V is TRBV7-9; the D is unclear. The length of the CDR3 is 13 residues. Deletions cut 5 bases from V and 3 bases from J, with 11 bases between. Germline CDR1 reads SEHNR; CDR2 reads FQNEAQ (reference sequence). The CDR3 DNA reads as TGTGCCAGCAGCCCCCTACCAGACTACGAGCAGTACTTC. Its protein is CASSPLPDYEQYF.

The chain is built from TRBV21-1 and TRBJ2-2; the D call in the table, TRBD1, was not verified against the DNA. TRBV21-1 is termed a pseudogene. This CDR3 region has 15 residues. CDR3 residues: CASSNGTGGDGELFF. The CDR3 DNA is TGTGCCAGCAGCAACGGGACAGGGGGCGACGGGGAGCTGTTTTTT.

V gene TRBV7-6 combines with J gene TRBJ1-3; D not resolved. This CDR3 contains 15 residues. V was pared by 1 base and J by 3 bases, with 10 bases between. The germline V gene encodes CDR1 SGHVS and CDR2 FNYEAQ. CDR3 coding DNA: TGTGCCAGCAGCTTAGAGGCTTCGGGTGGAAACACCATATATTTT. This translates into CASSLEASGGNTIYF.

The chain joins TRBV28 to TRBJ2-7, with 10 bases lining up with TRBD1. Trimming cost V 6 bases and J 0 bases; bases outside gene matches: 5. CDR1 and CDR2 (germline): MDHEN, SYDVKM. The CDR3 contains 15 residues. The CDR3 sequence: CASRTGGPSSYEQYF. In nucleotides, the CDR3 is TGTGCCAGCAGGACAGGGGGCCCGAGCTCCTACGAGCAGTACTTC.

The rearrangement joins TRBV30 to TRBJ1-5; the D is unclear. This CDR3 is built from 14 residues. Germline loops: CDR1 GTSNPN, CDR2 SVGIG (reference sequence). V was cut by 2 bases and J by 0 bases, with 8 bases left in between. CDR3 bases: TGTGCCTGGAGTCGACGGGATAGCAATCAGCCCCAGCATTTT. This codes for CAWSRRDSNQPQHF.

As DNA, the CDR3 is TGTGCCAGCAGCTTTCCGGGGACCCAGTACTTC. This encodes CASSFPGTQYF. The chain combines TRBV7-2 with TRBJ2-5; D is undetermined. This CDR3 has 11 amino acids. Trimming stripped 3 bases from V and 7 bases from J, with 6 bases between. Germline V gene sequence: CDR1 SGHTA, CDR2 FQGNSA.